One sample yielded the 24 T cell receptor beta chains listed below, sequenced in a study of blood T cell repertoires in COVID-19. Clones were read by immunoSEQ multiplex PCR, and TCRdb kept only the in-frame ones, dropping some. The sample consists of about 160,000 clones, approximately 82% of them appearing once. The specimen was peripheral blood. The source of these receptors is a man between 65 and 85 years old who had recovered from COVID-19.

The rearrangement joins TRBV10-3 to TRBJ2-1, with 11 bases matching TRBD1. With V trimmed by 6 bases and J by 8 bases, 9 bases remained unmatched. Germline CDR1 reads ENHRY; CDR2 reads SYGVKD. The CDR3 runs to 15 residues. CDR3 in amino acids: CAIRPGQGVSDEQFF. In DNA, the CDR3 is TGTGCCATCAGGCCGGGACAGGGGGTTTCCGATGAGCAGTTCTTC.

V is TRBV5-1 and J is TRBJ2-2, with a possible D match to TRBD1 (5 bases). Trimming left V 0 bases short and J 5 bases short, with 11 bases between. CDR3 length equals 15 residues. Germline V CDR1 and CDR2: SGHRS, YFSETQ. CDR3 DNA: TGCGCCAGCAGCTTGGACGGACAAGGGACCGGGGAGCTGTTTTTT. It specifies CASSLDGQGTGELFF.

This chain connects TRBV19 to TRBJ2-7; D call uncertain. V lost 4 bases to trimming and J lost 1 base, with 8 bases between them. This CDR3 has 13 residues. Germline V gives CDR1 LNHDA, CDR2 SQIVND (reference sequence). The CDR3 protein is CASSKSQSYEQYF. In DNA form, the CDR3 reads TGTGCCAGTAGTAAGTCGCAGTCCTACGAGCAGTACTTC.

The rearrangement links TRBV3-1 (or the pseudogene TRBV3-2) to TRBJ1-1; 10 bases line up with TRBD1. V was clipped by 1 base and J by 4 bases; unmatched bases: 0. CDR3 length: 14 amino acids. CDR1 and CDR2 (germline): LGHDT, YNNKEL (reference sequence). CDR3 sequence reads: CASSQGTGGTEAFF. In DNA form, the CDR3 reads TGTGCCAGCAGCCAAGGGACAGGGGGCACTGAAGCTTTCTTT.

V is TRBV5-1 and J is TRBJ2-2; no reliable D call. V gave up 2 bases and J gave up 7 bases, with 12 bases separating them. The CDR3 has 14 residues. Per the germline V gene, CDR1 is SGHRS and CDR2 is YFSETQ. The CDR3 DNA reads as TGCGCCAGCAGCTTTAGTCCTCCGGGCGGGGAGCTGTTTTTT. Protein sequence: CASSFSPPGGELFF.

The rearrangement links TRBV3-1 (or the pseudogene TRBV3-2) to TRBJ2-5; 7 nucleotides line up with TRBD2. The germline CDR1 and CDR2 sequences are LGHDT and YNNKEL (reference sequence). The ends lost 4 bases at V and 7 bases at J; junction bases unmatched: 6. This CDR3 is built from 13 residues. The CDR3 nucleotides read TGTGCCAGCAGCCCAAGCGGGATAGGGACCCAGTACTTC. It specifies CASSPSGIGTQYF.

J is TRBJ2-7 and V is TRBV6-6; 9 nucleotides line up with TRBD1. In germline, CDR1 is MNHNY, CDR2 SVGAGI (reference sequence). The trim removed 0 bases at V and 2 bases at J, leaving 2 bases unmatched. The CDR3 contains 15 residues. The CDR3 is CASSYSTGGPYEQYF. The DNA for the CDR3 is TGTGCCAGCAGTTACTCAACAGGGGGCCCCTACGAGCAGTACTTC.

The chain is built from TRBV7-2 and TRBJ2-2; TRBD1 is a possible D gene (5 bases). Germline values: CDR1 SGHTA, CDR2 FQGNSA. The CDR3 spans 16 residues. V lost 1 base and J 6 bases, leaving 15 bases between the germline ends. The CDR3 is CASSLGPLGVAGELFF. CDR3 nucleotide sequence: TGTGCCAGCAGCTTAGGGCCCTTAGGGGTGGCCGGGGAGCTGTTTTTT.

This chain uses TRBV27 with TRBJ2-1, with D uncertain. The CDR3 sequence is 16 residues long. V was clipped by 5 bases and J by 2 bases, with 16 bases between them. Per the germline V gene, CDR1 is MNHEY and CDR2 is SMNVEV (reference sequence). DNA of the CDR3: TGTGCCAGCAGTCCGATGGGCAGTGATGCCTACAATGAGCAGTTCTTC. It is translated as CASSPMGSDAYNEQFF.

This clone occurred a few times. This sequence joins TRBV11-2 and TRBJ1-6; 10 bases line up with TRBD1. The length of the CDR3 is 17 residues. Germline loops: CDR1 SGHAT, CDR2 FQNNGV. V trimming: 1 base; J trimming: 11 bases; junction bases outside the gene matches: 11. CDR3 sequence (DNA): TGTGCCAGCAGCTTAGCTTCGCCGGGACAGGGGAACCCACCCCTCCACTTT. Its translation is CASSLASPGQGNPPLHF.

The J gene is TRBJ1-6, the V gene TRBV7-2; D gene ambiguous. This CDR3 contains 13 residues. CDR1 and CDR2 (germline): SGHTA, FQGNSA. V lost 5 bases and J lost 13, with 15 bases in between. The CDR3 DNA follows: TGTGCCAGCAGCCCCGCGGGGAGGGCTCCCCTCCACTTT. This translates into CASSPAGRAPLHF.

CDR3 bases: TGTGCCAGCAGCTTAAGCCTGACTAGCACAGATACGCAGTATTTT. It encodes CASSLSLTSTDTQYF. The V gene is TRBV5-5, the J gene TRBJ2-3; D uncertain. The V gene's germline CDR1 is SGHKS and CDR2 YYEKEE (reference sequence). The CDR3 spans 15 residues. V lost 2 bases and J lost 0, with 10 bases in between.

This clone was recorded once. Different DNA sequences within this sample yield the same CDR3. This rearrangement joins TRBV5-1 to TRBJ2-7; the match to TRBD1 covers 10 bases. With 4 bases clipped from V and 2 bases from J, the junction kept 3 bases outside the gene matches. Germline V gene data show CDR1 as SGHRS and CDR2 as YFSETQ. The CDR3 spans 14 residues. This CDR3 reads CASSRDRGPYEQYF. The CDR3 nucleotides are TGCGCCAGCAGCCGGGACAGGGGTCCCTACGAGCAGTACTTC.

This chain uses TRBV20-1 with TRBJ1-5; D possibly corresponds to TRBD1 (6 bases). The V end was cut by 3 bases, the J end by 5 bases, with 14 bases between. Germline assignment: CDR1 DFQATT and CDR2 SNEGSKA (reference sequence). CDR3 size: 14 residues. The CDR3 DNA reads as TGCAGTGCTAGTCAGGGGAGGGATGATCAGCCCCAGCATTTT. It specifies CSASQGRDDQPQHF.

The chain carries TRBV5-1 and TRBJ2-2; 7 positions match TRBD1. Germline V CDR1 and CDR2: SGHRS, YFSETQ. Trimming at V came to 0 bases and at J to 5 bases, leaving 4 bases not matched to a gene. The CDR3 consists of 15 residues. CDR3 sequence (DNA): TGCGCCAGCAGCTTGGGACAGGGAGTAACCGGGGAGCTGTTTTTT. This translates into CASSLGQGVTGELFF.

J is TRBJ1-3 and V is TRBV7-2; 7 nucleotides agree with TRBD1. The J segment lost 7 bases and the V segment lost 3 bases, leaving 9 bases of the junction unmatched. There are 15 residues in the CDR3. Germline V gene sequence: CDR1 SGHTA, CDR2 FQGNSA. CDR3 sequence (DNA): TGTGCCAGCAGCTTGGCAACACAGGGGCGGAACACCATATATTTT. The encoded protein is CASSLATQGRNTIYF. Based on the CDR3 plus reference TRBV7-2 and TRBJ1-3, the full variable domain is GAGVSQSPSNKVTEKGKDVELRCDPISGHTALYWYRQSLGQGLEFLIYFQGNSAPDKSGLPSDRFSAERTGGSVSTLTIQRTQQEDSAVYLCASSLATQGRNTIYFGEGSWLTVV.

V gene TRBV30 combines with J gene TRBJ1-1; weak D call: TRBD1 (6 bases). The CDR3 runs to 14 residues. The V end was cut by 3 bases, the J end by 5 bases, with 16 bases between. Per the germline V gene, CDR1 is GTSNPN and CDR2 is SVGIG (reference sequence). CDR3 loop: CAWSVGGAPTEAFF. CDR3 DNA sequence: TGTGCCTGGAGCGTAGGGGGGGCGCCAACTGAAGCTTTCTTT. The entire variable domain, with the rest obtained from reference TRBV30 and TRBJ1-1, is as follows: SQTIHQWPATLVQPVGSPLSLECTVEGTSNPNLYWYRQAAGRGLQLLFYSVGIGQISSEVPQNLSASRPQDRQFILSSKKLLLSDSGFYLCAWSVGGAPTEAFFGQGTRLTVV.

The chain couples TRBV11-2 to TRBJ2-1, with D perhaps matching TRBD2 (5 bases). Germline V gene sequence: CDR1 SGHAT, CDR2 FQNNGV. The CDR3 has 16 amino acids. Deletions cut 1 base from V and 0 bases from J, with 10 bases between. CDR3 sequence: CASSLGRGRSYNEQFF. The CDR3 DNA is TGTGCCAGCAGCTTAGGACGCGGGCGCTCCTACAATGAGCAGTTCTTC.

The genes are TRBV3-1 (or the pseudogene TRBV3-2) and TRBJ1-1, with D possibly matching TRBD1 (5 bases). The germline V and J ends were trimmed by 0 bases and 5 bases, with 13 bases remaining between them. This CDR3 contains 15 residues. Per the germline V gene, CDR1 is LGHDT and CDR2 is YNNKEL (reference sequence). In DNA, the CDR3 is TGTGCCAGCAGCCAAGATGGACAATCGCGGACTGAAGCTTTCTTT. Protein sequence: CASSQDGQSRTEAFF.

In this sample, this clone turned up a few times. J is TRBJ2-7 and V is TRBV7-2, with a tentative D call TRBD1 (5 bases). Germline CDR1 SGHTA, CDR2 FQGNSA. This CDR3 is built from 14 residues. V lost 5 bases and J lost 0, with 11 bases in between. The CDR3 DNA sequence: TGTGCCAGCAGCCCCCGGCAGGGCTCCTACGAGCAGTACTTC. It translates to CASSPRQGSYEQYF.

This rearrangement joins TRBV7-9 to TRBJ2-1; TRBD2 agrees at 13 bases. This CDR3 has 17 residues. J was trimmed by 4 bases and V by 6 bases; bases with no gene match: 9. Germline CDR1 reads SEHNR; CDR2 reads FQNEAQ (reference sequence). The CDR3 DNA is TGTGCCAGCAGACCAGGACTAGCGGGGGTTATTTACAATGAGCAGTTCTTC. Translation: CASRPGLAGVIYNEQFF.

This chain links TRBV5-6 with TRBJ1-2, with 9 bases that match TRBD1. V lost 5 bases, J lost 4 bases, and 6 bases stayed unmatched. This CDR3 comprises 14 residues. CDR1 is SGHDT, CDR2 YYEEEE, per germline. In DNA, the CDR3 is TGTGCCAGCAGGCCCGGGACAGGGACCTATGGCTACACCTTC. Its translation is CASRPGTGTYGYTF.

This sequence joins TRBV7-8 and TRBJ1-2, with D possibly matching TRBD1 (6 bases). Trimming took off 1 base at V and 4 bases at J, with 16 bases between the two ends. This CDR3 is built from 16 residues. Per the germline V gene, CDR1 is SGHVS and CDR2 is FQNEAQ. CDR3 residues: CASSLGAGVIGYGYTF. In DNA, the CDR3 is TGTGCCAGCAGCTTAGGGGCAGGGGTTATAGGCTATGGCTACACCTTC.

CDR3 loop: CASSLRAGDPDEQFF. The CDR3 coding sequence is TGTGCCAGCAGCTTAAGGGCGGGAGACCCTGATGAGCAGTTCTTC. V gene TRBV7-2 combines with J gene TRBJ2-1; 7 bases agree with TRBD2. The CDR3 has 15 residues. Germline CDR1 and CDR2: SGHTA and FQGNSA. V trimming: 2 bases; J trimming: 8 bases; junction bases outside the gene matches: 9.